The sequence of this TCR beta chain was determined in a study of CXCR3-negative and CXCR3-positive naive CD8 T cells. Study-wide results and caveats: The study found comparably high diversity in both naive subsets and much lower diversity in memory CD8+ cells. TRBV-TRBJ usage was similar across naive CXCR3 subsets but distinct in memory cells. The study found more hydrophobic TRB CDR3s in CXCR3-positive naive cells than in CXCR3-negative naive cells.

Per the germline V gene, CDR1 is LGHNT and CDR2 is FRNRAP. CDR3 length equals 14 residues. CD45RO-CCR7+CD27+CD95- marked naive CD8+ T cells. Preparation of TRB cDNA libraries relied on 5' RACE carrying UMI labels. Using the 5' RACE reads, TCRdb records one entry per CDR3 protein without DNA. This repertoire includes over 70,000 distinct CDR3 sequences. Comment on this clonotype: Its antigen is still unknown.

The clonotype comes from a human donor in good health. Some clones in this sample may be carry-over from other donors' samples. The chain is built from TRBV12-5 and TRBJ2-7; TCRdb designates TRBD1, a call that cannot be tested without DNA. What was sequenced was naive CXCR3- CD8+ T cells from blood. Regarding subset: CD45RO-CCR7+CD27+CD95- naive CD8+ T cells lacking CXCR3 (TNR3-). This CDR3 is CASGTGTFDYEQYF.